The 10 T cell receptor beta chains reported below all come from one sample, sequenced in a study of blood T cell repertoires in COVID-19. Assay: immunoSEQ multiplex PCR; the TCRdb copy retains only in-frame clones and omits some. The data contain over 200,000 clones, roughly 80% of them singletons. Specimen: peripheral blood. The receptors shown here come from a woman aged 65 to 85 with active or convalescent COVID-19.

This sequence joins TRBV6-5 and TRBJ1-1; maybe TRBD1 (5 bases). The CDR3 has 15 amino acids. V lost 2 bases and J lost 5, with 15 bases in between. Germline-derived CDR1 and CDR2 are MNHEY and SVGAGI. In DNA form, the CDR3 reads TGTGCCAGCAGTTACGGGAGGGGCTCGGTAACTGAAGCTTTCTTT. Its protein is CASSYGRGSVTEAFF.

The chain uses TRBV5-1 and TRBJ2-2; 11 positions match TRBD2. The germline CDR1 and CDR2 sequences are SGHRS and YFSETQ. The CDR3 is 17 residues long. With 3 bases clipped from V and 7 bases from J, the junction kept 11 bases outside the gene matches. The CDR3 nucleotides are TGCGCCAGCAGCTCCTCCCTACTAGCGGGGGTCGTCGGGGAGCTGTTTTTT. It codes for CASSSSLLAGVVGELFF.

This clone has a handful of counts. The chain employs TRBV9 and TRBJ2-3, with a possible D match to TRBD1 (5 bases). CDR3 length equals 15 residues. From germline, CDR1 is SGDLS and CDR2 YYNGEE. V gave up 0 bases and J gave up 8 bases, with 16 bases separating them. This CDR3 is CASSVAVQAATTQYF. CDR3 bases: TGTGCCAGCAGCGTAGCAGTACAGGCTGCAACTACGCAGTATTTT. The full variable domain, its missing parts supplied by reference TRBV9 and TRBJ2-3, is DSGVTQTPKHLITATGQRVTLRCSPRSGDLSVYWYQQSLDQGLQFLIQYYNGEERAKGNILERFSAQQFPDLHSELNLSSLELGDSALYFCASSVAVQAATTQYFGPGTRLTVL.

This clone was observed a few times. The rearrangement joins TRBV18 to TRBJ2-7; the match to TRBD1 covers 8 bases. V was clipped by 1 base and J by 7 bases; unmatched bases: 12. Germline V gene lookup returns CDR1 KGHSH and CDR2 LQKENI. CDR3 length equals 16 residues. The CDR3 DNA is TGTGCCAGCTCACCACGCCTTGGGCAGGGGGCGAGAGAGCAGTACTTC. It is translated as CASSPRLGQGAREQYF.

The CDR3: CASSTAGGSNQPQHF. The DNA of the CDR3 is TGTGCCAGCAGTACCGCAGGGGGTAGCAATCAGCCCCAGCATTTT. The J gene is TRBJ1-5, the V gene TRBV6-5; 7 bases are shared with TRBD1. Unmatched junction bases numbered 4, after V lost 5 bases and J lost 0 bases. The length of the CDR3 is 15 residues. Looked up from germline, CDR1 is MNHEY and CDR2 is SVGAGI.

This clone was detected once. The chain has TRBV6-5 and TRBJ1-1; D is unclear. Looked up from germline, CDR1 is MNHEY and CDR2 is SVGAGI. The germline V and J ends were trimmed by 0 bases and 7 bases, with 12 bases remaining between them. CDR3 length equals 14 residues. CDR3 loop: CASSYSLRVDEAFF. The CDR3 DNA follows: TGTGCCAGCAGTTACTCGCTGAGGGTGGATGAAGCTTTCTTT.

This rearrangement joins TRBV2 to TRBJ2-5; the D gene is possibly TRBD2 (5 bases). Germline CDR1 reads SNHLY; CDR2 reads FYNNEI. The length of the CDR3 is 14 residues. V lost 7 bases to trimming and J lost 2 bases, with 14 bases between them. Here the CDR3 DNA reads TGTGCCAGCAAGGCGAGGGAGCTTCAAGAGACCCAGTACTTC. Its translation is CASKARELQETQYF. Based on the CDR3 plus reference TRBV2 and TRBJ2-5, the full variable domain is EPEVTQTPSHQVTQMGQEVILRCVPISNHLYFYWYRQILGQKVEFLVSFYNNEISEKSEIFDDQFSVERPDGSNFTLKIRSTKLEDSAMYFCASKARELQETQYFGPGTRLLVL.

The rearrangement uses TRBV14 and TRBJ2-3; no firm D call. Germline lookup yields CDR1 SGHDN and CDR2 FVKESK. Trimming removed 4 bases at V and 4 bases at J, with 12 bases between. The CDR3 is made up of 14 amino acids. CDR3 protein: CASSRASAADTQYF. The CDR3 DNA reads as TGTGCCAGCAGCCGAGCCAGTGCGGCAGATACGCAGTATTTT.

The J gene is TRBJ1-3, the V gene TRBV6-5, with 9 bases aligning to TRBD1. V was clipped by 0 bases and J by 4 bases; unmatched bases: 4. This CDR3 spans 16 amino acids. CDR1 and CDR2 from the germline V gene are MNHEY and SVGAGI. The CDR3 protein is CASSYSTGGDGNTIYF. The CDR3 DNA is TGTGCCAGCAGTTACTCGACAGGGGGGGACGGAAACACCATATATTTT.

This clone was seen only a few times. CDR3 bases: TGTGCCATCAGTGAGTCGGAGGGAGCGGGAGCGTATTACAATGAGCAGTTCTTC. Translating gives CAISESEGAGAYYNEQFF. The chain is built from TRBV10-3 and TRBJ2-1, with 8 bases lining up with TRBD2. From germline, CDR1 is ENHRY and CDR2 SYGVKD. The CDR3 runs to 18 residues. The junction had 11 bases not matched to a gene; V was cut back by 0 bases and J by 4 bases.